This T cell receptor beta chain comes out of a study of T cell responses to AZD1222 COVID-19 vaccine. As for this clone: Its antigen is as yet unknown.

Sequencing used immunoSEQ multiplex PCR; TCRdb keeps in-frame clones, though not all of them. The data hold 150,000 to 250,000 clones, with approximately 94% observed a single time. Study observations and caveats: White British ancestry dominated among donors, who included more females, and clonal diversity was possibly underestimated.

The germline V gene encodes CDR1 LGHDT and CDR2 YNNKEL (reference sequence). V was pared by 4 bases and J by 5 bases, with 18 bases between. The CDR3 loop spans 17 amino acids. The TCR sequence derives from an adult who received the AZD1222 COVID-19 vaccine. This specimen consisted of peripheral blood, obtained 28 days after the second AZD1222 dose. J is TRBJ1-6 and V is TRBV3-1 (or the pseudogene TRBV3-2); D perhaps matches TRBD1 (5 bases). The CDR3 spells CASSPGRGAWDNSPLHF. Here the CDR3 DNA reads TGTGCCAGCAGCCCAGGGAGGGGCGCTTGGGATAATTCACCCCTCCACTTT.